The clone carrying this T cell receptor (beta chain) was found many times. CDR3 length: 14 residues. Germline assignment: CDR1 SGHTA and CDR2 FQGNSA. Trimming took 1 base from V and 3 from J, leaving 8 bases between them. The data originate from a study of identical twins. TCRdb reanalysed the 5' RACE reads using MiXCR and keeps one entry per CDR3 protein. Among over 500,000 distinct CDR3 sequences listed, 20% to 25% were seen once. The same specimen was also included in a second study, on T cells expressing NK-cell markers. That source adds: Sequenced donors, eight in total, included seven who were HCMV-seropositive and one who was seronegative. In several experiments, sorting was confined to alpha-beta TCR T cells through use of an anti-gamma-delta TCR antibody. Several of the donors also had these clonotypes leading their CD3+CD56-NKG2C+ fraction.

This clonotype was sampled from a woman aged 18 to 35 in good health. The chain carries TRBV7-2 and TRBJ2-3; D gene unclear. Sample: CD4+ T cells sorted from blood. As DNA, the CDR3 is TGTGCCAGCAGCTTAGAGGGCGGTACAGATACGCAGTATTTT. Translation: CASSLEGGTDTQYF.